This T cell receptor (beta chain) was captured by sequencing in a study of CD8 T cells in Susac syndrome. cDNA came from about 0.5 to 1 ug RNA primed by random hexamers. TCRdb re-called the immunoSEQ multiplex PCR reads with MiXCR, one entry per CDR3 protein. The sample has about 200,000 distinct CDR3 sequences, roughly 94% seen once. Matching for age and sex applied to the controls, who were healthy donors. The CDR3 sequence is 13 residues long. V lost 2 bases and J 6 bases, leaving 10 bases between the germline ends. The germline V gene encodes CDR1 KGHSH and CDR2 LQKENI. The rearrangement uses TRBV18 and TRBJ1-1; D not certain. The source of this sequence is a human donor in good health. Sequencing was carried out using CD4+ T cells from PBMCs. CDR3 DNA: TGTGCCAGCTCACCAAGGCAGCTAGCTGAAGCTTTCTTT. Translating gives CASSPRQLAEAFF. The variable domain in full, completed from reference TRBV18 and TRBJ1-1, reads NAGVMQNPRHLVRRRGQEARLRCSPMKGHSHVYWYRQLPEEGLKFMVYLQKENIIDESGMPKERFSAEFPKEGPSILRIQQVVRGDSAAYFCASSPRQLAEAFFGQGTRLTVV.